These T cell receptor beta chains were read from a single sample in a study of cytomegalovirus exposure and HLA in healthy donors. Libraries were prepared by immunoSEQ multiplex PCR; TCRdb keeps only in-frame clonotypes and omits some of them. Here the sample spans some 320,000 clones, 87% being singletons. The material sequenced was PBMCs. The receptors stem from a woman in her twenties or thirties in good health and CMV-seropositive. Each CDR3 is given with its conserved first and last residue. Fields, in order: V gene, CDR3 protein.

v_gene: TRBV5-6; CDR3aa: CASSWGRSSYEQYF
v_gene: TRBV7-9; CDR3aa: CASSLPDRYNSPLHF
v_gene: TRBV7-6; CDR3aa: CASSLASGGGNTQYF
v_gene: TRBV29-1; CDR3aa: CSVGPSGFQETQYF
v_gene: TRBV30; CDR3aa: CAWTDPGARVSLSPLHF
v_gene: TRBV10-2; CDR3aa: CASSDPSLGTDTQYF
v_gene: TRBV10-3; CDR3aa: CAISDNSNSPLHF
v_gene: TRBV6-5; CDR3aa: CASSQGVLGNTIYF
v_gene: TRBV9; CDR3aa: CASSTPFTDTQYF
v_gene: TRBV7-8; CDR3aa: CASSAGLAEDEQYF
v_gene: TRBV7-8; CDR3aa: CASSGGGAEPYEQYF
v_gene: TRBV6-5; CDR3aa: CASRQGAGTEAFF
v_gene: TRBV4-1; CDR3aa: CASSQGGDRANYGYTF
v_gene: TRBV28; CDR3aa: CASSSNLRDYGYTF
v_gene: TRBV29-1; CDR3aa: CSADEKLFF
v_gene: TRBV28; CDR3aa: CASSFRGGSNQPQHF
v_gene: TRBV6-5; CDR3aa: CASSYVRLGDTEAFF
v_gene: TRBV13; CDR3aa: CASSPSGTSGEQYF
v_gene: TRBV28; CDR3aa: CASSTGGGSYEQYF
v_gene: TRBV4-1; CDR3aa: CASSRLAKGPYEQYF
v_gene: TRBV28; CDR3aa: CASSFDRGDTQYF
v_gene: TRBV4-2; CDR3aa: CASSQDRQTSDGDTQYF
v_gene: TRBV15; CDR3aa: CATSRDRVDEQFF
v_gene: TRBV28; CDR3aa: CASSLFGTEAFF